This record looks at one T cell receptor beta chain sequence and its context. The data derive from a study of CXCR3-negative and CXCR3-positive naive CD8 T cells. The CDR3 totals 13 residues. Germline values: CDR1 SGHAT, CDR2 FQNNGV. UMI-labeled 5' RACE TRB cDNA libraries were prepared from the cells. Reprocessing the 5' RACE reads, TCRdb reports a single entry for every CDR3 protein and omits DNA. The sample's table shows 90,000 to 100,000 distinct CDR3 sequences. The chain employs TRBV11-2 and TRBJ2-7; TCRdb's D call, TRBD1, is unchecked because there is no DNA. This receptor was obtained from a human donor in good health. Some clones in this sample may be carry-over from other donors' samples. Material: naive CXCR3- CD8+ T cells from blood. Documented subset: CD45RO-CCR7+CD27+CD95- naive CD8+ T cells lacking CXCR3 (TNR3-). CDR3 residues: CASSSRQTYEQYF. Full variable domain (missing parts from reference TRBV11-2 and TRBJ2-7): EAGVAQSPRYKIIEKRQSVAFWCNPISGHATLYWYQQILGQGPKLLIQFQNNGVVDDSQLPKDRFSAERLKGVDSTLKIQPAKLEDSAVYLCASSSRQTYEQYFGPGTRLTVT.